A single sample gave rise to the 29 T cell receptor beta chains below, sequenced in a study of T cells in women clearing cervical HPV infection. Data came from immunoSEQ multiplex PCR; TCRdb stores just in-frame clones and leaves some out. This table holds tens of thousands of clones. Material: blood buffy coat. The receptor set was obtained from a woman between 18 and 70 years old with a cervical HPV16 infection that either progressed to CIN3+ or cleared (not recorded which).

About this clone itself: The read ends 3 residues shy of where the CDR3 ends; the end is completed using the germline J gene. The V call is TRBV19, the J call TRBJ1-2; D perhaps matches TRBD1 (6 bases). Per the germline V gene, CDR1 is LNHDA and CDR2 is SQIVND (reference sequence). The CDR3 extends over 14 amino acids. V was trimmed by 1 base and J by 3 bases, leaving 9 bases between them. The CDR3 sequence: CASSIVQGDYGYTF. The part of the CDR3 DNA that was read is TGTGCCAGTAGTATAGTACAGGGCGACTATGGC.

Incomplete CDR3 DNA: TGTGCCAGCAAGGGGGACAACAACAATGAG. Translating it yields CASKGDNNNE. In full, the CDR3 reads CASKGDNNNEQFF. The chain has TRBV2 and TRBJ2-1; TRBD1 is a possible D gene (6 bases). The DNA ends 3 residues before the CDR3 does, and the rest of the CDR3 is filled in from the germline J gene. The V end was cut by 7 bases, the J end by 5 bases, with 12 bases between. The CDR3 loop spans 13 amino acids. Germline values: CDR1 SNHLY, CDR2 FYNNEI.

CDR3 region: CASSSGQGVGGYTF. The CDR3 bases that were read are TGTGCCAGCAGCTCGGGACAGGGGGTCGGTGGC. The chain is built from TRBV5-6 and TRBJ1-2; 11 nucleotides line up with TRBD1. Read coverage stops 3 residues before the CDR3 terminus; the germline J gene supplies the remainder. The CDR3 loop spans 14 amino acids. Trimming at V came to 3 bases and at J to 7 bases, leaving 5 bases not matched to a gene. Looked up from germline, CDR1 is SGHDT and CDR2 is YYEEEE.

Regarding this clone: The sequenced fragment ends 3 residues before the CDR3 boundary, so the rest is inferred from the germline J gene. This chain joins TRBV10-3 and TRBJ2-7; TRBD1 agrees at 8 bases. Germline loops: CDR1 ENHRY, CDR2 SYGVKD. Trimming at V came to 0 bases and at J to 5 bases, leaving 12 bases not matched to a gene. CDR3 length equals 17 residues. CDR3 DNA (partial): TGTGCCATCAGTGAGTCCACACGGACAGGGAAGATCCACGAG. Translating gives CAISESTRTGKIHE. The whole CDR3 is CAISESTRTGKIHEQYF.

The chain's CDR3 is CATRGLASYNEQFF. CDR3 DNA, as far as it was read: TGTGCCACCCGCGGACTAGCCTCCTACAATGAG. The J gene is TRBJ2-1, the V gene TRBV6-2 or TRBV6-3; 8 nucleotides agree with TRBD2. The read is 3 residues too short to cover the CDR3 end, so that end is filled in from the germline J gene. The CDR3 length is 14 residues. Germline V lookup: CDR1 MNHEY, CDR2 SVGEGT. V lost 10 bases, J lost 0 bases, and 5 bases stayed unmatched.

As for this clone: The read ends 3 residues shy of where the CDR3 ends; the end is completed using the germline J gene. V is TRBV18 and J is TRBJ1-1, with D possibly TRBD1 on 6 matching bases. This CDR3 comprises 16 residues. The V and J ends lost 2 bases and 0 bases respectively, with 13 bases between them. CDR1 and CDR2 from the germline V gene are KGHSH and LQKENI. The CDR3 loop reads CASSPTTTGLNTEAFF. Partial CDR3 DNA: TGTGCCAGCTCACCAACAACGACAGGTTTGAACACTGAA.

For this clone: The read terminates 3 residues before the CDR3 end, so the remaining end is supplied by the germline J gene. The chain uses TRBV5-1 and TRBJ2-3; no definite D call. Germline V gives CDR1 SGHRS, CDR2 YFSETQ. V was trimmed by 2 bases and J by 2 bases, leaving 3 bases between them. This CDR3 has 12 amino acids. The CDR3 region is CASSFHTDTQYF. CDR3 bases read: TGCGCCAGCAGCTTCCACACAGATACG. The whole variable domain, remainder taken from reference TRBV5-1 and TRBJ2-3, is KAGVTQTPRYLIKTRGQQVTLSCSPISGHRSVSWYQQTPGQGLQFLFEYFSETQRNKGNFPGRFSGRQFSNSRSEMNVSTLELGDSALYLCASSFHTDTQYFGPGTRLTVL.

About this clone: The missing CDR3 end, 3 residues past where the read stops, is filled in from the germline J gene. This chain uses TRBV6-4 with TRBJ2-1, with 10 bases lining up with TRBD2. This CDR3 is 15 amino acids long. The V and J ends lost 4 bases and 5 bases, in that order; junction bases with no gene match: 5. From germline, CDR1 is MRHNA and CDR2 SNTAGT. The sequenced CDR3 bases are TGTGCCAGCAGTGGCCTAGCGGGAGCTGACAATGAG. Its protein product is CASSGLAGADNE. In full, the CDR3 reads CASSGLAGADNEQFF.

The CDR3 region is CASSQEVAGPDTQYF. The CDR3 bases that were read are TGTGCCAGCAGCCAAGAAGTAGCGGGGCCAGATACG. V usage is TRBV4-2 and J usage is TRBJ2-3, with TRBD2 identical over 8 bases. The read ends 3 residues early relative to the CDR3; the germline J gene fills the gap. The CDR3 covers 15 residues. Germline trimming cut 0 bases from V and 4 bases from J; bases unmatched to any gene: 3. In germline, CDR1 is LGHNA, CDR2 YNFKEQ.

As for this clone: The read ends 3 residues before the CDR3 terminus; that terminus is restored from the germline J gene. The rearrangement joins TRBV20-1 to TRBJ2-3; D is possibly TRBD2 (6 bases). Germline loops: CDR1 DFQATT, CDR2 SNEGSKA (reference sequence). The CDR3 has 13 amino acids. V lost 2 bases and J lost 3, with 9 bases in between. The sequenced part of the CDR3 DNA is TGCAGTGCTAGAAGGCTAGCGACAGATACG. Translating gives CSARRLATDT. In full, the CDR3 reads CSARRLATDTQYF.

For this clone: The read stops 3 residues short of the end of the CDR3; the missing end is completed from the germline J gene. V gene TRBV7-8 combines with J gene TRBJ2-7; 7 bases line up with TRBD1. The ends lost 7 bases at V and 0 bases at J; junction bases unmatched: 12. This CDR3 has 16 amino acids. Germline V gene sequence: CDR1 SGHVS, CDR2 FQNEAQ. The CDR3: CASKDRPIDSSYEQYF. CDR3 bases read: TGTGCCAGCAAGGACAGGCCAATCGACAGCTCCTACGAG.

Comments on this clone: The sequence runs out 3 residues before the end of the CDR3; the remainder is reconstructed from the germline J gene. V usage is TRBV10-3 and J usage is TRBJ2-5; 9 bases fit TRBD2. Germline CDR1 is ENHRY and CDR2 is SYGVKD. The CDR3 extends over 16 amino acids. V lost 0 bases to trimming and J lost 2 bases; unmatched junction nucleotides: 4. The CDR3 DNA, read in part, is TGTGCCATCAGTGAGTCTTTAGCGGGGGAACAAGAGACC. Its translation is CAISESLAGEQET. The CDR3 in its entirety is CAISESLAGEQETQYF.

Note on this clone: The read ends 3 residues shy of where the CDR3 ends; the end is completed using the germline J gene. The V and J genes are TRBV5-6 and TRBJ2-5; tentatively, D is TRBD1 (6 bases). The germline gives CDR1 SGHDT, CDR2 YYEEEE. Trimming took 1 base from V and 4 from J, leaving 8 bases between them. CDR3 length equals 13 residues. Here the CDR3 reads CASSLTGRETQYF. CDR3 bases read: TGTGCCAGCAGCTTGACAGGGAGAGAGACC.

Comment on this clone: With the read ending 3 residues before the CDR3 end, the germline J gene is used to fill in that end. The genes are TRBV20-1 and TRBJ2-7; no clear D. This CDR3 region has 12 residues. From germline, CDR1 is DFQATT and CDR2 SNEGSKA (reference sequence). V was pared by 4 bases and J by 0 bases, with 7 bases between. CDR3 region: CSAMASSYEQYF. The sequenced CDR3 bases are TGCAGTGCTATGGCCAGCTCCTACGAG.

About this clone itself: Sequencing ends 3 residues short of the CDR3 end; the germline J gene provides the rest. The chain employs TRBV29-1 and TRBJ2-3; weak D call: TRBD2 (5 bases). The CDR3 totals 15 residues. The V end lost 6 bases, the J end lost 0 bases, and 16 bases lay between the germline ends. Germline V gives CDR1 SQVTM, CDR2 ANQGSEA. Here the CDR3 reads CSVVPWPSSTDTQYF. CDR3 DNA, as far as it was read: TGCAGCGTCGTCCCATGGCCTAGCAGCACAGATACG.

Notes on this clone: The observed sequence ends 3 residues before the CDR3 terminus, with the missing tail filled in from the germline J gene. The chain uses TRBV19 and TRBJ1-2; the D is unclear. CDR1 and CDR2 from the germline V gene are LNHDA and SQIVND (reference sequence). The CDR3 has 16 amino acids. CDR3 bases read: TGTGCCAGTAGTCGTCCGACTAGCGGGAGGCCTTACGAC. This gives the protein CASSRPTSGRPYD. The entire CDR3 protein reads CASSRPTSGRPYDYTF.

In the case of this clone: The CDR3 goes on 3 residues after the read ends, and that part is filled in from the germline J gene. The chain recombines TRBV2 with TRBJ2-2, with 9 bases that match TRBD1. With 7 bases clipped from V and 2 bases from J, the junction kept 5 bases outside the gene matches. This CDR3 contains 15 residues. Germline lookup yields CDR1 SNHLY and CDR2 FYNNEI. The sequenced part of the CDR3 DNA is TGTGCCAGCACTTGGGACAGGGTCAACACCGGGGAG. This sequence encodes CASTWDRVNTGE. The entire CDR3 sequence reads CASTWDRVNTGELFF.

With respect to this clone: The read stops 3 residues short of the end of the CDR3; the missing end is completed from the germline J gene. The chain has TRBV5-1 and TRBJ2-3; D perhaps matches TRBD2 (6 bases). This CDR3 comprises 16 residues. In germline, CDR1 is SGHRS, CDR2 YFSETQ. Trimming stripped 0 bases from V and 4 bases from J, with 15 bases between. CDR3 amino acids: CASSLELAVYSDTQYF. The CDR3 DNA, read in part, is TGCGCCAGCAGCTTGGAGTTAGCGGTTTATTCAGATACG.

This CDR3 is CASSFSGNTDTQYF. CDR3 bases read: TGTGCCAGCAGCTTCTCAGGGAACACAGATACG. The chain combines TRBV7-9 with TRBJ2-3; a weak D match, TRBD1 (5 bases). The read is 3 residues too short to cover the CDR3 end, so that end is filled in from the germline J gene. Germline CDR1 is SEHNR and CDR2 is FQNEAQ (reference sequence). Trimming stripped 3 bases from V and 2 bases from J, with 9 bases between. CDR3 length: 14 residues.

In regard to this clone: The read terminates 3 residues before the CDR3 end, so the remaining end is supplied by the germline J gene. J is TRBJ2-1 and V is TRBV5-4, with 14 bases lining up with TRBD2. The CDR3 has 16 amino acids. CDR1 and CDR2 (germline): SGHNT, YYREEE (reference sequence). After removal of 3 bases from V and 6 bases from J, the junction contained 5 bases not matched to a gene. The CDR3 DNA, read in part, is TGTGCCAGCAGCTCGGCGGGACTAGCGGGAGCCAATGAG. Translated: CASSSAGLAGANE. The complete CDR3 sequence is CASSSAGLAGANEQFF.

Turning to this clone: The read comes to an end 3 residues before the CDR3 does, leaving the germline J gene to fill in the end. The rearrangement joins TRBV18 to TRBJ2-5; D is possibly TRBD2 (5 bases). V was trimmed by 1 base and J by 4 bases, leaving 16 bases between them. This CDR3 spans 16 amino acids. CDR1 and CDR2 from the germline V gene are KGHSH and LQKENI. The sequenced CDR3 bases are TGTGCCAGCTCACCACAATCTTCACCAGAGGGAGAGACC. Translated: CASSPQSSPEGET. The whole CDR3 sequence is CASSPQSSPEGETQYF.

To note about this clone: From the germline J gene comes the end of the CDR3, since the read stops 3 residues before it. V is TRBV5-4 and J is TRBJ2-2; 7 bases agree with TRBD2. This CDR3 has 15 amino acids. Germline V CDR1 and CDR2: SGHNT, YYREEE (reference sequence). Trimming at V came to 4 bases and at J to 6 bases, leaving 9 bases not matched to a gene. Partial CDR3 DNA: TGTGCCAGCAGCCCTTGGGGGGGGAGTCCCGGGGAG. It encodes CASSPWGGSPGE. The whole CDR3 region reads CASSPWGGSPGELFF.

Details on this clone: Read data end 3 residues before the CDR3 end; the end is taken from the germline J gene. The V and J genes are TRBV20-1 and TRBJ1-2; the D is unclear. The CDR3 runs to 15 residues. Germline V gives CDR1 DFQATT, CDR2 SNEGSKA (reference sequence). The CDR3 region is CSASLRRESYNDYTF. CDR3 DNA, as far as it was read: TGCAGTGCCTCCCTCCGGCGGGAGTCCTACAATGAC.

Note on this clone: The read stops 3 residues short of the end of the CDR3; the missing end is completed from the germline J gene. The chain links TRBV5-4 to TRBJ2-3; TRBD1 matches at 8 bases. There are 15 residues in the CDR3. CDR1 and CDR2 from the germline V gene are SGHNT and YYREEE (reference sequence). Trimming took 4 bases from V and 1 from J; bases not matched to a gene: 5. The CDR3 here is CASSVAGGGTDTQYF. The sequenced CDR3 bases are TGTGCCAGCAGCGTCGCAGGGGGCGGCACAGATACG.

To note about this clone: The CDR3 is cut off 3 residues early in the read; its end comes from the germline J gene. This rearrangement joins TRBV29-1 to TRBJ1-5, with 8 bases lining up with TRBD1. Germline-derived CDR1 and CDR2 are SQVTM and ANQGSEA. The CDR3 consists of 16 residues. V was clipped by 4 bases and J by 0 bases; unmatched bases: 8. The chain's CDR3 is CSVGRGPPNSNQPQHF. The part of the CDR3 DNA that was read is TGCAGCGTTGGCAGGGGGCCCCCCAATAGCAATCAGCCC.

The DNA read from the CDR3 is TGTGCCAGCAGTTTATTCGCGGGTCCGGGTCTTTACGAG. It codes for CASSLFAGPGLYE. The full CDR3 is CASSLFAGPGLYEQYF. This sequence joins TRBV28 and TRBJ2-7; possibly TRBD2 for D (5 bases). The observed sequence ends 3 residues before the CDR3 terminus, with the missing tail filled in from the germline J gene. This CDR3 is 16 amino acids long. Trimming removed 1 base from V and 4 bases from J, with 17 bases in between. Germline assignment: CDR1 MDHEN and CDR2 SYDVKM.

On this clone itself: Read sequence stops 3 residues before the CDR3 end, and the germline J gene provides the missing end. This chain links TRBV7-2 with TRBJ1-6; D is undetermined. Trimming left V 3 bases short and J 3 bases short, with 9 bases between. CDR3 length: 15 residues. Germline CDR1 and CDR2: SGHTA and FQGNSA. The part of the CDR3 DNA that was read is TGTGCCAGCAGCTTTGGCGGCTACTATAATTCACCC. Translation gives CASSFGGYYNSP. The whole CDR3 protein reads CASSFGGYYNSPLHF.

About this clone: Read coverage stops 3 residues before the CDR3 terminus; the germline J gene supplies the remainder. The chain employs TRBV29-1 and TRBJ2-1, with a possible D match to TRBD1 (6 bases). The V end was cut by 7 bases, the J end by 4 bases, with 11 bases between. The CDR3 has 12 amino acids. CDR1 is SQVTM, CDR2 ANQGSEA, per germline. The CDR3 here is CSDWTVYNEQFF. Partial CDR3 DNA: TGCAGCGATTGGACAGTATACAATGAG.

Turning to this clone: The read ends 3 residues early relative to the CDR3; the germline J gene fills the gap. The chain employs TRBV5-1 and TRBJ1-1; 8 bases align to TRBD1. Germline CDR1 reads SGHRS; CDR2 reads YFSETQ. This CDR3 has 15 amino acids. V shed 3 bases and J 5 bases; nucleotides not matched to a gene: 9. The CDR3 bases that were read are TGCGCCAGCAGCTCCGATACAGGGGGACGTACTGAA. Protein product: CASSSDTGGRTE. The CDR3, in full, reads CASSSDTGGRTEAFF.